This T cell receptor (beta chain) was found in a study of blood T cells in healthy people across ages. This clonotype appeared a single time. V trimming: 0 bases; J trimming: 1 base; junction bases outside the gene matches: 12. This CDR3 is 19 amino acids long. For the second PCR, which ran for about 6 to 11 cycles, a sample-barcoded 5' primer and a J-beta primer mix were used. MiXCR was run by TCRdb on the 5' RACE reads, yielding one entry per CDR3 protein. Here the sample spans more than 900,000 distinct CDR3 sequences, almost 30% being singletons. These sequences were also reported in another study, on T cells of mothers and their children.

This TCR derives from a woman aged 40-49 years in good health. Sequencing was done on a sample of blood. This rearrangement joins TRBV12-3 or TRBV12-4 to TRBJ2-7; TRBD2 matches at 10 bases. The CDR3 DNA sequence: TGTGCCAGCAGTTTAGCCCACTATGGGACTAGCGCCTTTTCCTACGAGCAGTACTTC. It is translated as CASSLAHYGTSAFSYEQYF.